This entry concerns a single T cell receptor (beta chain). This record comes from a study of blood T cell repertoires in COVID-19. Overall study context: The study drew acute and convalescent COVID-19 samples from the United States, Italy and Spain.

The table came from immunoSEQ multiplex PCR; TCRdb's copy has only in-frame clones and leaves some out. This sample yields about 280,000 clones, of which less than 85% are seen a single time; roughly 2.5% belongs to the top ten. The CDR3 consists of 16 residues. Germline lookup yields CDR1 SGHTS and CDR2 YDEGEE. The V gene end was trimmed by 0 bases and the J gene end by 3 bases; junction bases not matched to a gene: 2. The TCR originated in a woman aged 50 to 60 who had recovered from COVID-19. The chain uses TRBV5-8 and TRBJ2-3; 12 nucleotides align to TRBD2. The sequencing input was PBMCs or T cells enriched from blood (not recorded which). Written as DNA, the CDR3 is TGTGCCAGCAGCTTGGGACTAGCGGGAGCGACAGATACGCAGTATTTT. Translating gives CASSLGLAGATDTQYF.